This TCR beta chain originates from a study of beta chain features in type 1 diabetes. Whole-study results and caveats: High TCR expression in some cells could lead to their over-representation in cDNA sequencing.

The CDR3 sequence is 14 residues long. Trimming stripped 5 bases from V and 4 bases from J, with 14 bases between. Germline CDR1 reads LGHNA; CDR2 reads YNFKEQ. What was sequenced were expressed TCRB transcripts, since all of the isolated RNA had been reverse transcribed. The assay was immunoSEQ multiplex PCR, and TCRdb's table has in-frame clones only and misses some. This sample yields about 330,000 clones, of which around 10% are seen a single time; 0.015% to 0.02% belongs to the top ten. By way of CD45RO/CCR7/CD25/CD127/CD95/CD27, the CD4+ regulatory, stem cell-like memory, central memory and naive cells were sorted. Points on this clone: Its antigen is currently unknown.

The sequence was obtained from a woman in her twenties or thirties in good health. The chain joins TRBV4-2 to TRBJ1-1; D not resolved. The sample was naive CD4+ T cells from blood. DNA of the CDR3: TGTGCCAGCAGCTTGGACGTGGGAGTCACTGAAGCTTTCTTT. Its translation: CASSLDVGVTEAFF.